Presented here are 27 T cell receptor beta chains from one specimen sequenced in a study of blood T cell repertoires in COVID-19. Using immunoSEQ multiplex PCR, the repertoire was profiled, and TCRdb retains in-frame clones only, with some absent. In the table there are 200,000 to 250,000 clones, 90% of which are singletons. The specimen was PBMCs or T cells enriched from blood (not recorded which). These receptors all stem from a man aged 30 to 39 who had been exposed to COVID-19.

This clone was counted a single time. The chain recombines TRBV19 with TRBJ2-7, with a possible D match to TRBD1 (5 bases). The CDR3 loop spans 14 amino acids. The ends were cut back, 5 bases at V and 3 bases at J, with 14 bases in the middle. Germline V gives CDR1 LNHDA, CDR2 SQIVND (reference sequence). CDR3 amino acids: CASSRNYQGYEQYF. CDR3 in DNA: TGTGCCAGTAGTCGAAACTATCAGGGCTACGAGCAGTACTTC.

The rearrangement uses TRBV9 and TRBJ1-3, with 9 positions matching TRBD1. Germline V lookup: CDR1 SGDLS, CDR2 YYNGEE. This CDR3 comprises 15 residues. The V gene end was trimmed by 2 bases and the J gene end by 7 bases; junction bases not matched to a gene: 7. CDR3: CASSVTGTGRNTIYF. DNA for the CDR3: TGTGCCAGCAGCGTTACCGGGACAGGGAGGAACACCATATATTTT.

The chain has TRBV4-2 and TRBJ2-1, with D possibly being TRBD2 (6 bases). The V end was cut by 4 bases, the J end by 3 bases, with 16 bases between. CDR1 and CDR2 from the germline V gene are LGHNA and YNFKEQ. This CDR3 has 16 amino acids. CDR3 DNA: TGTGCCAGCAGCCCCACGGACTATCCGTTCTACAATGAGCAGTTCTTC. Protein: CASSPTDYPFYNEQFF.

The chain is built from TRBV14 and TRBJ2-7, with a weak D call TRBD2 (7 bases). Per germline, CDR1 SGHDN and CDR2 FVKESK. The CDR3 totals 14 residues. The ends were cut back, 8 bases at V and 2 bases at J, with 16 bases in the middle. The CDR3 loop reads CASASGGAAYEQYF. The CDR3 nucleotides read TGTGCCAGCGCCAGTGGGGGGGCGGCCTACGAGCAGTACTTC.

This clone was seen once. This chain connects TRBV11-2 to TRBJ2-1; 10 positions agree with TRBD2. The trim removed 2 bases at V and 8 bases at J, leaving 12 bases unmatched. The CDR3 is 17 amino acids. The germline V gene encodes CDR1 SGHAT and CDR2 FQNNGV. The CDR3 sequence: CASSLLGAASGGYEQFF. The CDR3 bases are TGTGCCAGCAGCTTATTGGGGGCGGCTAGCGGGGGCTATGAGCAGTTCTTC.

This CDR3 reads CASSQAGTEAFF. CDR3 DNA sequence: TGTGCCAGCAGCCAAGCAGGGACTGAAGCTTTCTTT. The V and J genes are TRBV3-1 (or the pseudogene TRBV3-2) and TRBJ1-1; possible D gene TRBD1, 5 bases. The germline V gene has CDR1 LGHDT and CDR2 YNNKEL (reference sequence). Trimming shortened V by 1 base and J by 5 bases, and 5 bases separated the two germline ends. The CDR3 covers 12 residues.

This clone was detected only a few times. The chain recombines TRBV27 with TRBJ1-5; D unresolved. CDR1 MNHEY and CDR2 SMNVEV come from the germline V gene (reference sequence). The V and J ends lost 6 bases and 4 bases respectively, with 10 bases between them. The CDR3 runs to 13 residues. This CDR3 reads CASRGQINQPQHF. DNA for the CDR3: TGTGCCAGCAGGGGCCAGATTAATCAGCCCCAGCATTTT.

The gene calls are TRBV5-5 and TRBJ2-7, with unresolved D. V gave up 0 bases and J gave up 4 bases, with 14 bases separating them. The CDR3 has 15 residues. Germline V CDR1 and CDR2: SGHKS, YYEKEE (reference sequence). The CDR3 is CASSLARIPVYEQYF. The CDR3, as DNA: TGTGCCAGCAGCTTGGCCAGGATCCCCGTTTACGAGCAGTACTTC.

The chain uses TRBV5-1 and TRBJ1-4, with 8 bases fitting TRBD1. The CDR3 sequence is 15 residues long. V lost 0 bases, J lost 7 bases, and 5 bases stayed unmatched. Germline V gene data show CDR1 as SGHRS and CDR2 as YFSETQ. The chain's CDR3 is CASSLGVTGGEKLFF. DNA for the CDR3: TGCGCCAGCAGCTTGGGTGTCACAGGGGGTGAAAAACTGTTTTTT.

This clone was detected only a few times. The chain employs TRBV4-1 and TRBJ2-3; D may be TRBD2 (6 bases). CDR1 and CDR2 from the germline V gene are MGHRA and YSYEKL. Trimming took 1 base from V and 1 from J, leaving 12 bases between them. The CDR3 loop spans 16 amino acids. The CDR3 bases are TGCGCCAGCAGCCAAGGATGGGGGACTGGCACAGATACGCAGTATTTT. It translates to CASSQGWGTGTDTQYF.

The CDR3 region is CASSLAGTGGGFGYEQFF. CDR3 in DNA: TGTGCCAGCAGCCTGGCAGGGACCGGGGGGGGATTTGGTTATGAGCAGTTCTTC. V gene TRBV5-4 combines with J gene TRBJ2-1; 8 nucleotides agree with TRBD2. The CDR3 is 18 amino acids. V was pared by 4 bases and J by 8 bases, with 20 bases of the junction left unmatched. CDR1 is SGHNT, CDR2 YYREEE, per germline (reference sequence). Filled out from reference TRBV5-4 and TRBJ2-1, the complete variable domain reads ETGVTQSPTHLIKTRGQQVTLRCSSQSGHNTVSWYQQALGQGPQFIFQYYREEENGRGNFPPRFSGLQFPNYSSELNVNALELDDSALYLCASSLAGTGGGFGYEQFFGPGTRLTVL.

The chain is built from TRBV11-2 and TRBJ2-7; 8 nucleotides match TRBD2. Germline CDR1 is SGHAT and CDR2 is FQNNGV. The length of the CDR3 is 15 residues. V lost 4 bases, J lost 0 bases, and 5 bases stayed unmatched. The CDR3 bases are TGTGCCAGCAGCTCGCAGCGGGGGCCCTCCTACGAGCAGTACTTC. As protein: CASSSQRGPSYEQYF.

The chain links TRBV6-5 to TRBJ2-5; 10 bases fit TRBD2. With V trimmed by 6 bases and J by 5 bases, 3 bases remained unmatched. Germline loops: CDR1 MNHEY, CDR2 SVGAGI. The CDR3 is 13 residues long. The DNA for the CDR3 is TGTGCCAGCAGGGGACTAGCGTTGGAGACCCAGTACTTC. Translated: CASRGLALETQYF.

The chain links TRBV5-6 to TRBJ2-5; TRBD2 matches 8 bases. The CDR3 runs 14 residues. In germline, CDR1 is SGHDT, CDR2 YYEEEE. V gave up 5 bases and J gave up 1 base; unmatched junction bases: 4. CDR3 amino acids: CASRIRGGQETQYF. The CDR3 nucleotides read TGTGCCAGCAGAATCCGGGGGGGCCAAGAGACCCAGTACTTC.

A single count supports this clone. This chain connects TRBV11-3 to TRBJ2-5; D may be TRBD2 (6 bases). Germline V gene data show CDR1 as SGHNT and CDR2 as YENEEA. Trimming removed 5 bases from V and 5 bases from J, with 18 bases in between. The CDR3 contains 15 residues. The CDR3 DNA is TGTGCCAGCAGCCCTGGGGGGTCGGGACGGGAGACCCAGTACTTC. Encoded protein: CASSPGGSGRETQYF.

V gene TRBV2 combines with J gene TRBJ2-7, with 7 positions matching TRBD1. With 8 bases clipped from V and 1 base from J, the junction kept 5 bases outside the gene matches. CDR1 and CDR2 from the germline V gene are SNHLY and FYNNEI. The CDR3 consists of 13 residues. The CDR3 spells CASATGASYEQYF. CDR3 nucleotide sequence: TGTGCCAGCGCCACAGGGGCTTCCTACGAGCAGTACTTC.

This chain uses TRBV11-3 with TRBJ2-5; 9 bases match TRBD2. The length of the CDR3 is 14 residues. V was pared by 7 bases and J by 2 bases, with 5 bases of the junction left unmatched. Germline CDR1 reads SGHNT; CDR2 reads YENEEA. This CDR3 is CASKASGVQETQYF. The DNA for the CDR3 is TGTGCCAGCAAGGCTAGCGGGGTACAAGAGACCCAGTACTTC.

CDR3 nucleotide sequence: TGTGCCAGCAGAGTCACAGGGATTTATGGCTACACCTTC. This translates into CASRVTGIYGYTF. The chain employs TRBV12-3 or TRBV12-4 and TRBJ1-2; TRBD1 is a possible D gene (6 bases). Trimming pared 6 bases from V and 5 bases from J, leaving 13 bases between. The CDR3 runs to 13 residues.

The chain uses TRBV27 and TRBJ1-3; D uncertain. The CDR3 has 11 amino acids. With 5 bases removed from V and 4 bases from J, the gap between germline ends came to 3 bases. The germline V gene encodes CDR1 MNHEY and CDR2 SMNVEV (reference sequence). The CDR3 loop reads CASSRGNTIYF. The CDR3 DNA is TGTGCCAGCAGTCGGGGAAACACCATATATTTT.

The chain uses TRBV5-8 and TRBJ1-5; D unclear. The CDR3 runs 12 residues. Germline loops: CDR1 SGHTS, CDR2 YDEGEE. The V end was cut by 7 bases, the J end by 2 bases, with 7 bases between. Here the CDR3 DNA reads TGTGCCAGCCGGTTGCGCAATCAGCCCCAGCATTTT. Amino acid sequence: CASRLRNQPQHF.

This sequence joins TRBV10-3 and TRBJ2-2; perhaps TRBD2 as D (7 bases). Germline CDR1 is ENHRY and CDR2 is SYGVKD. The CDR3 consists of 17 residues. Trimming took 6 bases from V and 0 from J, leaving 17 bases between them. CDR3 amino acids: CAISPGGGGANTGELFF. The CDR3 DNA is TGTGCCATCAGCCCCGGGGGAGGGGGAGCGAACACCGGGGAGCTGTTTTTT.

The rearrangement links TRBV30 to TRBJ2-3; TRBD2 matches at 12 bases. CDR1 is GTSNPN and CDR2 is SVGIG in the germline V gene (reference sequence). There are 16 residues in the CDR3. Trimming cost V 3 bases and J 4 bases; bases outside gene matches: 8. This chain's CDR3 is CAWSPGLAGNSDTQYF. The CDR3 DNA reads as TGTGCCTGGAGCCCCGGACTAGCGGGGAATTCAGATACGCAGTATTTT. Combining the CDR3 with reference TRBV30 and TRBJ2-3 gives the whole variable domain SQTIHQWPATLVQPVGSPLSLECTVEGTSNPNLYWYRQAAGRGLQLLFYSVGIGQISSEVPQNLSASRPQDRQFILSSKKLLLSDSGFYLCAWSPGLAGNSDTQYFGPGTRLTVL.

This chain uses TRBV7-7 with TRBJ2-1; TRBD1 agrees at 8 bases. CDR3 length equals 15 residues. Per the germline V gene, CDR1 is SSHAT and CDR2 is FNYEAQ (reference sequence). Trimming took 3 bases from V and 4 from J; bases not matched to a gene: 5. The DNA of the CDR3 is TGTGCCAGCAGCTTCTCACAGGGGGAGTACAATGAGCAGTTCTTC. Translation: CASSFSQGEYNEQFF.

The chain uses TRBV24-1 and TRBJ2-2, with D maybe TRBD2 (6 bases). The length of the CDR3 is 13 residues. Trimming took off 12 bases at V and 5 bases at J, with 15 bases between the two ends. Germline V gene sequence: CDR1 KGHDR, CDR2 SFDVKD. Here the CDR3 reads CASRGGGTGELFF. CDR3 sequence (DNA): TGTGCCTCGCGAGGTGGGGGGACCGGGGAGCTGTTTTTT.

This chain links TRBV4-2 with TRBJ2-7, with 12 positions matching TRBD2. The J segment lost 2 bases and the V segment lost 0 bases, leaving 8 bases of the junction unmatched. Germline CDR1 LGHNA, CDR2 YNFKEQ. This CDR3 has 18 amino acids. The CDR3 nucleotides read TGTGCCAGCAGCCAAGATACTAGCGGGGGGTCCAATCCCTACGAGCAGTACTTC. Encoded protein: CASSQDTSGGSNPYEQYF.

The V call is TRBV7-2, the J call TRBJ2-2; D is unresolved. CDR3 length: 12 amino acids. The V gene lost 5 bases and the J gene lost 1 base, with 2 bases spanning the gap. The germline V gene has CDR1 SGHTA and CDR2 FQGNSA. The CDR3, as DNA: TGTGCCAGCAGCCTGAACACCGGGGAGCTGTTTTTT. This gives the protein CASSLNTGELFF.

The CDR3 DNA is TGTGCCACCTCGGGGGGTGGGGATACGCAGTATTTT. This gives the protein CATSGGGDTQYF. The chain is built from TRBV6-5 and TRBJ2-3; TRBD2 agrees at 7 bases. The CDR3 has 12 amino acids. Germline V gives CDR1 MNHEY, CDR2 SVGAGI. The V and J ends lost 10 bases and 6 bases, in that order; junction bases with no gene match: 7.